This T cell receptor (beta chain) was sequenced during a study of blood T cell repertoires in COVID-19. On the study more broadly: Material from acute and convalescent COVID-19 was sourced from the United States, Italy and Spain.

Germline loops: CDR1 SGHTS, CDR2 YDEGEE. This CDR3 comprises 18 residues. J gave up 8 bases and V 4 bases, and 14 bases lay outside the gene matches. Per the original data handling: For nucleated cells, counts were estimated from reference gene primer amplification. TCRdb keeps only in-frame clones here, not all; method: immunoSEQ multiplex PCR. For V, J and clone size, that table is used; D and trimming come from the DNA. The repertoire has about 320,000 clones, about 88% of them found once; the top ten carry around 2.5%. Two negative PCRs, clearance, or symptom resolution characterized the recovered Cohort 3 donors.

The V call is TRBV5-8, the J call TRBJ2-1; TRBD2 agrees at 14 bases. The sample was PBMCs or T cells enriched from blood (not recorded which). The TCR sequence derives from a man in his fifties or sixties who had recovered from COVID-19. The CDR3 reads CASSPGTSGGPTVDEQFF. CDR3 DNA: TGTGCCAGCAGCCCAGGGACTAGCGGGGGCCCCACCGTCGATGAGCAGTTCTTC. The variable domain in full, completed from reference TRBV5-8 and TRBJ2-1, reads EAGVTQSPTHLIKTRGQQATLRCSPISGHTSVYWYQQALGLGLQFLLWYDEGEERNRGNFPPRFSGRQFPNYSSELNVNALELEDSALYLCASSPGTSGGPTVDEQFFGPGTRLTVL.